A single sample gave rise to the 26 T cell receptor beta chains below, sequenced in a study of shared clonotypes between healthy human individuals. Produced via immunoSEQ multiplex PCR; TCRdb's table is partial and in-frame only. Seen here are 2 million to 3 million clones, 93% observed once, and the top ten hold 0.36%. Sequenced: naive CD4+ T cells from PBMCs. Noted subset: CD45RA+ positively selected. Receptor source: a man younger than 35 in good health. Some clones in this sample may be carry-over from other donors' samples.

The V gene is TRBV6-5, the J gene TRBJ1-4; a weak D match, TRBD1 (5 bases). Germline CDR1 and CDR2: MNHEY and SVGAGI. The CDR3 is made up of 15 amino acids. Trimming removed 0 bases at V and 11 bases at J, with 16 bases between. CDR3 DNA: TGTGCCAGCAGTTACTCGATGATTAGAGAGGGGAAACTGTTTTTT. Translating it yields CASSYSMIREGKLFF.

The chain carries TRBV7-3 and TRBJ2-1; weak D call: TRBD2 (5 bases). CDR1 SGHTA and CDR2 FQGTGA come from the germline V gene. The CDR3 spans 15 residues. V was pared by 2 bases and J by 8 bases, with 16 bases between. This CDR3 is CASSLGLASVYEQFF. CDR3 in DNA: TGTGCCAGCAGCTTAGGGCTAGCCTCGGTCTATGAGCAGTTCTTC.

The J gene is TRBJ1-2, the V gene TRBV29-1; no definite D call. Germline values: CDR1 SQVTM, CDR2 ANQGSEA. CDR3 length equals 12 residues. V was cut by 4 bases and J by 1 base, with 7 bases left in between. CDR3 region: CSVVDINYGYTF. The CDR3 region has the DNA TGCAGCGTTGTAGATATTAACTATGGCTACACCTTC. Full variable domain (outside the CDR3, taken from reference TRBV29-1 and TRBJ1-2): SAVISQKPSRDICQRGTSLTIQCQVDSQVTMMFWYRQQPGQSLTLIATANQGSEATYESGFVIDKFPISRPNLTFSTLTVSNMSPEDSSIYLCSVVDINYGYTFGSGTRLTVV.

This chain links TRBV7-3 with TRBJ2-7; TRBD2 matches at 9 bases. This CDR3 contains 13 residues. Per germline, CDR1 SGHTA and CDR2 FQGTGA. V was clipped by 5 bases and J by 5 bases; unmatched bases: 4. The CDR3 nucleotides read TGTGCCAGCAGCCTGCGGGAGGGAGACGAGCAGTACTTC. As protein: CASSLREGDEQYF.

V gene TRBV5-1 combines with J gene TRBJ1-5; D is unclear. In germline, CDR1 is SGHRS, CDR2 YFSETQ. This CDR3 contains 13 residues. V was shortened by 0 bases and J by 7 bases, with 8 bases between the two germline ends. The CDR3 DNA sequence: TGCGCCAGCAGCTTGGTGGGTGAACAGCCCCAGCATTTT. This translates into CASSLVGEQPQHF.

The V call is TRBV2, the J call TRBJ2-4, with TRBD2 matching 11 bases. Germline values: CDR1 SNHLY, CDR2 FYNNEI. Germline trimming cut 6 bases from V and 7 bases from J; bases unmatched to any gene: 14. This CDR3 has 17 amino acids. For the CDR3, the DNA is TGTGCCAGCAGAGGGGCTAGCGGGAGGCCCGAGGGGAACATTCAGTACTTC. Protein: CASRGASGRPEGNIQYF.

The V gene is TRBV11-2, the J gene TRBJ1-2; 8 bases are shared with TRBD1. In germline, CDR1 is SGHAT, CDR2 FQNNGV. V gave up 0 bases and J gave up 8 bases; unmatched junction bases: 5. The CDR3 is 14 residues long. The CDR3 DNA reads TGTGCCAGCAGCTTAGATCTCGCAGGGGGCGGCTACACCTTC. As protein: CASSLDLAGGGYTF.

DNA for the CDR3: TGTGCCAGCAGTTCCCCGGGACAGGGGGCGGAGGGCTACACCTTC. Translation gives CASSSPGQGAEGYTF. The J gene is TRBJ1-2, the V gene TRBV28, with TRBD1 identical over 12 bases. The V segment lost 4 bases and the J segment 8 bases; nucleotides outside the gene matches: 8. The germline CDR1 and CDR2 sequences are MDHEN and SYDVKM. CDR3 length: 15 residues.

The rearrangement joins TRBV6-1 to TRBJ2-7; D is undetermined. This CDR3 is 15 amino acids long. V was clipped by 2 bases and J by 2 bases, with 13 bases between them. Looked up from germline, CDR1 is MNHNS and CDR2 is SASEGT. The DNA of the CDR3 is TGTGCCAGCAGTGAAATCCCCCTCCTCCCCTACGAGCAGTACTTC. Translating it yields CASSEIPLLPYEQYF.

This clone was detected only a few times. The gene calls are TRBV6-6 and TRBJ1-2; TRBD1 might be the D (5 bases). Germline values: CDR1 MNHNY, CDR2 SVGAGI (reference sequence). Deletions cut 6 bases from V and 4 bases from J, with 12 bases between. The CDR3 contains 13 residues. The CDR3 reads CASRPDGAYGYTF. The DNA for the CDR3 is TGTGCCAGCAGACCAGACGGGGCCTATGGCTACACCTTC.

V and J are TRBV4-1 and TRBJ1-1; no firm D call. V lost 3 bases to trimming and J lost 0 bases, with 8 bases between them. The germline CDR1 and CDR2 sequences are MGHRA and YSYEKL. CDR3 size: 14 residues. This CDR3 reads CASSHPNMNTEAFF. In nucleotides, the CDR3 is TGCGCCAGCAGCCACCCGAACATGAACACTGAAGCTTTCTTT.

V and J are TRBV30 and TRBJ2-2; perhaps TRBD1 as D (7 bases). Germline CDR1 and CDR2: GTSNPN and SVGIG (reference sequence). The CDR3 loop spans 14 amino acids. The ends were cut back, 4 bases at V and 5 bases at J, with 14 bases in the middle. The CDR3 protein is CAWTRGRDTGELFF. The CDR3 region has the DNA TGTGCCTGGACTAGGGGGCGGGATACCGGGGAGCTGTTTTTT. Looking up the rest from reference TRBV30 and TRBJ2-2 gives the full variable domain: SQTIHQWPATLVQPVGSPLSLECTVEGTSNPNLYWYRQAAGRGLQLLFYSVGIGQISSEVPQNLSASRPQDRQFILSSKKLLLSDSGFYLCAWTRGRDTGELFFGEGSRLTVL.

The CDR3: CASSLSGRTYEQYF. The CDR3 region has the DNA TGTGCCAGCAGCTTAAGCGGGAGAACCTACGAGCAGTACTTC. This chain uses TRBV7-6 with TRBJ2-7; TRBD2 matches at 8 bases. CDR1 is SGHVS, CDR2 FNYEAQ, per germline. V dropped 2 bases and J dropped 2; count of bases not matched to a gene: 2. The CDR3 contains 14 residues.

This clone has a single count. Different DNA sequences within this sample yield the same CDR3. J is TRBJ1-1 and V is TRBV5-4; 9 bases match TRBD1. V dropped 3 bases and J dropped 5; count of bases not matched to a gene: 8. The length of the CDR3 is 15 residues. Per germline, CDR1 SGHNT and CDR2 YYREEE (reference sequence). CDR3 in amino acids: CASSSPGQGRTEAFF. CDR3 nucleotide sequence: TGTGCCAGCAGCTCGCCGGGACAGGGACGAACTGAAGCTTTCTTT.

V usage is TRBV20-1 and J usage is TRBJ1-1; D is ambiguous. V was cut by 4 bases and J by 5 bases, with 8 bases left in between. The length of the CDR3 is 11 residues. Germline loops: CDR1 DFQATT, CDR2 SNEGSKA (reference sequence). The CDR3 DNA follows: TGCAGTGCTAACCTTGGAACTGAAGCTTTCTTT. Its translation: CSANLGTEAFF.

This clone showed up just once. This chain connects TRBV7-9 to TRBJ1-6; 7 nucleotides align to TRBD1. Germline V gives CDR1 SEHNR, CDR2 FQNEAQ (reference sequence). This CDR3 contains 15 residues. After removal of 5 bases from V and 7 bases from J, the junction contained 8 bases not matched to a gene. This CDR3 is CASSPHTGENSPLHF. Written as DNA, the CDR3 is TGTGCCAGCAGCCCCCATACAGGGGAAAATTCACCCCTCCACTTT.

The chain has TRBV7-2 and TRBJ2-2; the D is unclear. Germline loops: CDR1 SGHTA, CDR2 FQGNSA. V lost 1 base to trimming and J lost 4 bases, with 7 bases between them. The CDR3 is 14 amino acids. CDR3 sequence (DNA): TGTGCCAGCAGCTTAGTGGAAGGCACCGGGGAGCTGTTTTTT. It is translated as CASSLVEGTGELFF.

The chain carries TRBV28 and TRBJ2-1, with TRBD2 matching 7 bases. The CDR3 length is 18 residues. Germline V gene data show CDR1 as MDHEN and CDR2 as SYDVKM. V dropped 6 bases and J dropped 5; count of bases not matched to a gene: 19. CDR3 residues: CASSRRGLGLNFHNEQFF. The CDR3 coding sequence is TGTGCCAGCAGCCGGCGAGGTCTGGGACTAAATTTCCACAATGAGCAGTTCTTC.

The chain is built from TRBV20-1 and TRBJ2-5; no clear D. The CDR3 has 11 residues. Germline V lookup: CDR1 DFQATT, CDR2 SNEGSKA (reference sequence). Between the trimmed V and J ends, which lost 5 bases and 5 bases, there was a span of 9 bases. The CDR3 reads CSALTTETQYF. CDR3 nucleotides: TGCAGTGCTCTAACCACGGAGACCCAGTACTTC.

This clone was seen a single time. The chain is built from TRBV5-6 and TRBJ2-1; no reliable D call. The CDR3 has 15 residues. The germline V and J ends were trimmed by 3 bases and 0 bases, with 10 bases remaining between them. Germline-derived CDR1 and CDR2 are SGHDT and YYEEEE. The CDR3 is CASSSDPFSYNEQFF. The CDR3 DNA reads TGTGCCAGCAGCTCGGACCCTTTCTCCTACAATGAGCAGTTCTTC.

In regard to this clone: Within the sample, other DNA sequences also encode this same CDR3. This chain uses TRBV11-2 with TRBJ2-7; the match to TRBD2 covers 11 bases. Germline V gene lookup returns CDR1 SGHAT and CDR2 FQNNGV. Losses at the gene ends were 3 bases for V and 4 bases for J; bases not matched to a gene: 5. The CDR3 consists of 15 residues. This CDR3 reads CASSFRTSGSYEQYF. DNA of the CDR3: TGTGCCAGCAGCTTCAGAACTAGCGGGAGTTACGAGCAGTACTTC.

The V and J genes are TRBV9 and TRBJ2-3; 7 bases map to TRBD2. The germline V gene encodes CDR1 SGDLS and CDR2 YYNGEE. CDR3 length: 16 amino acids. The V segment lost 6 bases and the J segment 3 bases; nucleotides outside the gene matches: 13. The CDR3 bases are TGTGCCAGCACCAGAACAATGACTAGCTTGACAGATACGCAGTATTTT. The encoded protein is CASTRTMTSLTDTQYF. Full variable domain (missing parts from reference TRBV9 and TRBJ2-3): DSGVTQTPKHLITATGQRVTLRCSPRSGDLSVYWYQQSLDQGLQFLIQYYNGEERAKGNILERFSAQQFPDLHSELNLSSLELGDSALYFCASTRTMTSLTDTQYFGPGTRLTVL.

This clone was seen a handful of times. The CDR3 nucleotides read TGCAGCGCCATGCATGTGGGGGGCCAAACTGAAGCTTTCTTT. Amino acids: CSAMHVGGQTEAFF. The chain employs TRBV29-1 and TRBJ1-1; a possible D gene is TRBD1 (6 bases). Germline loops: CDR1 SQVTM, CDR2 ANQGSEA. The CDR3 totals 14 residues. V was trimmed by 7 bases and J by 5 bases, leaving 20 bases between them.

The chain joins TRBV9 to TRBJ2-3, with D unclear. The V gene's germline CDR1 is SGDLS and CDR2 YYNGEE. CDR3 length: 15 residues. V gave up 4 bases and J gave up 2 bases, with 14 bases separating them. In DNA form, the CDR3 reads TGTGCCAGCAGCCAGAGCTTGGGGAACACAGATACGCAGTATTTT. Translation gives CASSQSLGNTDTQYF.

The chain carries TRBV27 and TRBJ2-3, with no clear D. The V end lost 5 bases, the J end lost 8 bases, and 17 bases lay between the germline ends. From germline, CDR1 is MNHEY and CDR2 SMNVEV (reference sequence). The length of the CDR3 is 14 residues. The CDR3 bases are TGTGCCAGCAGTCCCGGACCGGATAGGGCTACGCAGTATTTT. Protein sequence: CASSPGPDRATQYF.

The chain has TRBV7-3 and TRBJ2-1; 9 nucleotides match TRBD2. Germline CDR1 and CDR2: SGHTA and FQGTGA. V was pared by 6 bases and J by 1 base, with 7 bases of the junction left unmatched. The CDR3 spans 16 residues. CDR3: CASRPNSGSSYNEQFF. In DNA, the CDR3 is TGTGCCAGCAGACCCAATAGCGGGAGTTCCTACAATGAGCAGTTCTTC.